This T cell receptor (beta chain) was profiled in a study of OX40 agonist ivuxolimab in advanced cancers. Overall study context: Of mixed ages from about 23 to 90 and averaging about 56 years, the group was approximately 80% male.

As to this clone: Antigen: not known.

The length of the CDR3 is 15 residues. V trimming: 6 bases; J trimming: 1 base; junction bases outside the gene matches: 11. CDR1 is SQVTM and CDR2 is ANQGSEA in the germline V gene. Any history of autoimmune disease or systemic immunosuppression disqualified patients. Using immunoSEQ multiplex PCR, the repertoire was profiled, and TCRdb retains in-frame clones only, with some absent. The sample includes nearly 60,000 clones, about 81% seen only once; the top ten take 0.75%. The study's findings and limits: Clones of CD4+ and CD8+ blood T cells grew by week 6 at doses of 0.1 to 3.0 mg/kg.

The sample was CD4+ or CD8+ T cells sorted from blood, taken in a trial of the OX40 agonist ivuxolimab. The chain has TRBV29-1 and TRBJ1-1; 7 positions match TRBD1. The receptor was isolated from an adult with an advanced solid tumor such as melanoma, head and neck, liver or kidney cancer. The chain's CDR3 is CSVTGLRGANTEAFF. The CDR3 bases are TGCAGCGTGACAGGGTTAAGGGGTGCGAACACTGAAGCTTTCTTT.